This entry lists 9 T cell receptor beta chains sequenced from one sample in a study of OX40 agonist ivuxolimab in advanced cancers. The protocol was immunoSEQ multiplex PCR, while the TCRdb copy is restricted to in-frame clones and leaves out a portion. Of around 19,000 clones detected, approximately 78% appear once; the ten largest clones hold 26%. The sequencing used CD4+ or CD8+ T cells sorted from blood, collected in a trial of the OX40 agonist ivuxolimab. The receptors shown here come from an adult with an advanced solid tumor such as melanoma, head and neck, liver or kidney cancer.

This rearrangement joins TRBV6-4 to TRBJ2-1; TRBD2 is a possible D gene (5 bases). The CDR3 runs 13 residues. CDR1 and CDR2 from the germline V gene are MRHNA and SNTAGT. The germline V and J ends were trimmed by 2 bases and 9 bases, with 11 bases remaining between them. CDR3 in amino acids: CASSDRDAGEQFF. The CDR3 DNA reads TGTGCCAGCAGTGACCGGGATGCTGGTGAGCAGTTCTTC.

The J gene is TRBJ2-1, the V gene TRBV19; D unresolved. V was shortened by 7 bases and J by 3 bases, with 7 bases between the two germline ends. The CDR3 totals 12 residues. Germline lookup yields CDR1 LNHDA and CDR2 SQIVND (reference sequence). CDR3 amino acids: CASKGSYNEQFF. For the CDR3, the DNA is TGTGCCAGTAAGGGAAGCTACAATGAGCAGTTCTTC. Full variable domain (rest looked up from reference TRBV19 and TRBJ2-1): DGGITQSPKYLFRKEGQNVTLSCEQNLNHDAMYWYRQDPGQGLRLIYYSQIVNDFQKGDIAEGYSVSREKKESFPLTVTSAQKNPTAFYLCASKGSYNEQFFGPGTRLTVL.

The CDR3 region is CASSPPGTGVEKLFF. DNA for the CDR3: TGTGCCAGCAGCCCCCCCGGGACAGGGGTCGAAAAACTGTTTTTT. The V call is TRBV9, the J call TRBJ1-4; 10 positions match TRBD1. Losses at the gene ends were 4 bases for V and 8 bases for J; bases not matched to a gene: 8. The germline V gene has CDR1 SGDLS and CDR2 YYNGEE. The CDR3 loop spans 15 amino acids.

The rearrangement links TRBV5-4 to TRBJ2-7; TRBD2 agrees at 12 bases. Germline assignment: CDR1 SGHNT and CDR2 YYREEE (reference sequence). Trimming took 1 base from V and 6 from J; bases not matched to a gene: 8. The CDR3 has 16 residues. The CDR3: CASSLPRLAGVSEQYF. Written as DNA, the CDR3 is TGTGCCAGCAGCTTGCCAAGACTAGCGGGAGTGAGCGAGCAGTACTTC.

The rearrangement joins TRBV6-1 to TRBJ2-7; D unresolved. The CDR3 is 13 amino acids. V lost 0 bases to trimming and J lost 7 bases, with 10 bases between them. Germline-derived CDR1 and CDR2 are MNHNS and SASEGT. The CDR3 region is CASSEAYPGEQYF. CDR3 nucleotides: TGTGCCAGCAGTGAAGCTTACCCTGGTGAGCAGTACTTC.

This CDR3 is CASSLVPSVTVEQFF. Written as DNA, the CDR3 is TGTGCCAGCAGCTTGGTCCCGTCGGTAACCGTTGAGCAGTTCTTC. This chain connects TRBV5-6 to TRBJ2-1; D is uncertain. The CDR3 loop spans 15 amino acids. Germline CDR1 and CDR2: SGHDT and YYEEEE. Between the trimmed V and J ends, which lost 0 bases and 9 bases, there was a span of 16 bases. Drawing the rest from reference TRBV5-6 and TRBJ2-1, the complete variable domain is DAGVTQSPTHLIKTRGQQVTLRCSPKSGHDTVSWYQQALGQGPQFIFQYYEEEERQRGNFPDRFSGHQFPNYSSELNVNALLLGDSALYLCASSLVPSVTVEQFFGPGTRLTVL.

The J gene is TRBJ2-2, the V gene TRBV7-3; 7 nucleotides align to TRBD1. Losses at the gene ends were 5 bases for V and 0 bases for J; bases not matched to a gene: 3. The germline gives CDR1 SGHTA, CDR2 FQGTGA. CDR3 size: 15 residues. The CDR3 DNA reads TGTGCCAGCAGCCCAGGGACAGCGAACACCGGGGAGCTGTTTTTT. Its protein is CASSPGTANTGELFF.

This chain connects TRBV7-3 to TRBJ2-1, with 10 bases fitting TRBD2. The ends lost 5 bases at V and 7 bases at J; junction bases unmatched: 8. CDR3 length: 15 residues. Germline V gene sequence: CDR1 SGHTA, CDR2 FQGTGA. Written as DNA, the CDR3 is TGTGCCAGCAGCCCGAGCGGGGGGGCGGGAAATGAGCAGTTCTTC. Its protein is CASSPSGGAGNEQFF.

This clone appeared a few times. V gene TRBV7-9 combines with J gene TRBJ2-1; TRBD2 aligns across 11 bases. The CDR3 is 16 residues long. Germline values: CDR1 SEHNR, CDR2 FQNEAQ (reference sequence). Losses at the gene ends were 5 bases for V and 0 bases for J; bases not matched to a gene: 3. As DNA, the CDR3 is TGTGCCAGCAGCGATACTAGCGGGAGCTCCTACAATGAGCAGTTCTTC. Translated: CASSDTSGSSYNEQFF. The complete variable domain, with remaining parts taken from reference TRBV7-9 and TRBJ2-1, reads DTGVSQNPRHKITKRGQNVTFRCDPISEHNRLYWYRQTLGQGPEFLTYFQNEAQLEKSRLLSDRFSAERPKGSFSTLEIQRTEQGDSAMYLCASSDTSGSSYNEQFFGPGTRLTVL.